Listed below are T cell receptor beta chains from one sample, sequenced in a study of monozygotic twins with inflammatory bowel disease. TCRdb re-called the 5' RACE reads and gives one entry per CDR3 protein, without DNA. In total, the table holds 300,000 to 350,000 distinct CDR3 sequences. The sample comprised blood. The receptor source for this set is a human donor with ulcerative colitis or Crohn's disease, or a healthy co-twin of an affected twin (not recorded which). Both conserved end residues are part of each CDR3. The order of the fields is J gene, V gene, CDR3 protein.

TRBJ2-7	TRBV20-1	CSAPGTGGYEQYF
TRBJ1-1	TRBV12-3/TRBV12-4	CASSVPGQLNTEAFF
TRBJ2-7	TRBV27	CASASVAGLYEQYF
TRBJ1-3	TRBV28	CASRQGSGNTIYF
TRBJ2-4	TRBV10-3	CAISVGGLAGEGTKNIQYF
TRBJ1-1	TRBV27	CASSFRTGGLAFF
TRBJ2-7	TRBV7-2	CASSPPYEEQYF
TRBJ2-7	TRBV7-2	CASSLGDRGSYEQYF
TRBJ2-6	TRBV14	CASSQDTSVLTF
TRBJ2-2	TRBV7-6	CASSLGTLTGELFF
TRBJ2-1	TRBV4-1	CASSQDASGTEQFF
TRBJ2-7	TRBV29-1	CSVEFGFGEQYF
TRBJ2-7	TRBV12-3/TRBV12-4	CASSWDGPLSEQYF
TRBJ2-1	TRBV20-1	CSARRLSGEQFF
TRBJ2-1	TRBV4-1	CASSQDGTSGWNEQFF
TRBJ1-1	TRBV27	CASSSRGRFISEAFF
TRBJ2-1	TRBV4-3	CASSHELAGGYNEQFF
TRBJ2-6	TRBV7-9	CASSSIDSGANVLTF
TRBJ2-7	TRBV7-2	CASSFGGASEQYF
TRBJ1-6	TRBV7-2	CASSSRSPYSPLHF
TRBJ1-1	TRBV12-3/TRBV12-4	CASSLGVGAEAFF
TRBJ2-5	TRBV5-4	CASSSGSIGETQYF
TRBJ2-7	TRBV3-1	CASSPRRLALAYEQYF
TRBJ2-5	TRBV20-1	CSARVIEETQYF
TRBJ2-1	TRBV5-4	CASSLISSYNEQFF
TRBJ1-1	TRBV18	CASSPPGQLNTEAFF
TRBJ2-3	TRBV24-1	CATSDLRGGLRTDTQYF
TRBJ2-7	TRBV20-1	CSARGGLAGDYEQYF
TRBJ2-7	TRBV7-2	CASSLRTGRSNEQYF
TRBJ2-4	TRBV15	CATSREVGAPLAKNIQYF
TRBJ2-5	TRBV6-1	CASSRRQGQETQYF
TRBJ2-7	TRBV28	CASSLTLSWYEQYF
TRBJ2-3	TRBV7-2	CASSYRQGAADTQYF
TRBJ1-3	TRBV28	CASSLSAGTAGNTIYF
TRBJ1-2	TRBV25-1	CASSAVTGPNGYTF
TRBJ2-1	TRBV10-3	CAISGTPNEQFF
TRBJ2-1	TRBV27	CASSLIPWTSGSYNEQFF
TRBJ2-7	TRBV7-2	CASSRIAGAYEQYF
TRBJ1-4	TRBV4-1	CASMGKEEKLFF
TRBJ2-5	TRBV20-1	CSAPMRVEEETQYF
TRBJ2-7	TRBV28	CASSPPGGYEQYF
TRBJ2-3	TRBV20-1	CSADGQGGVHTQYF
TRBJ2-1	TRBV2	CASKSTAGGRDEQFF
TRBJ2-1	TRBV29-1	CSVEGGTSDEQFF
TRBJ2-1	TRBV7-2	CASSSTPWDTYNNEQFF
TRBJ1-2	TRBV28	CASTPVDGRVGPNYGYTF
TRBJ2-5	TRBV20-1	CSASLAGEETQYF
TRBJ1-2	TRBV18	CASSPQTGFYGYTF
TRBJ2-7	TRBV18	CASSPTGEGEQYF
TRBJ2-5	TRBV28	CASRLRETQYF
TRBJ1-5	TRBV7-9	CASSLPNNQPQHF
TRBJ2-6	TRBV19	CASSQGQWELSGANVLTF
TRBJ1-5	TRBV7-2	CASSRSVLDNQPQHF
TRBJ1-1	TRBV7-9	CAISMYTEAFF
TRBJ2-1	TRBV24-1	CATSDYRDRGLDEQFF